The present TCR beta chain was sequenced within a study of response to subunit inactivated influenza vaccine. General study points: New T cells are recruited in small numbers by each seasonal influenza vaccination, according to the authors' suggestion.

This CDR3 comprises 13 residues. Looked up from germline, CDR1 is DFQATT and CDR2 is SNEGSKA (reference sequence). V was clipped by 1 base and J by 8 bases; unmatched bases: 4. TCRdb called the RT-PCR reads again in MiXCR, with one record for every CDR3 protein. The repertoire consists of 610,000 or so distinct CDR3 sequences, with 14% occurring once and the leading ten covering approximately 12%. This clonotype appeared many times. Its specificity is not known. This specimen consisted of PBMCs from blood, obtained approximately 12 days after vaccination. The source of this sequence is a man aged 45-65 years who received an inactivated influenza vaccine. This chain connects TRBV20-1 to TRBJ1-4; 7 nucleotides match TRBD1. The CDR3 here is CSARAGGDEKLFF. CDR3 sequence (DNA): TGCAGTGCTAGAGCAGGGGGAGACGAAAAACTGTTTTTT.